The 3 T cell receptor beta chains listed next were all sequenced from one sample in a study of Graves' ophthalmopathy and Graves' hyperthyroidism. RNA transcripts were the template, and TCR beta CDR3 regions were amplified from them. RT-PCR with HTBI primers came first, then second-round multiplex PCR. From the multiplex PCR reads, TCRdb called clonotypes with MiXCR, one entry per CDR3 protein. The sample records about 210,000 distinct CDR3 sequences, 25% to 35% being singletons. Sequencing was performed on peripheral blood. Receptor source: a man aged 50-59 years with Graves' ophthalmopathy.

This clonotype was observed many times. The gene calls are TRBV30 and TRBJ2-4; D might be TRBD2 (6 bases). The CDR3 has 13 amino acids. V lost 0 bases and J lost 15, with 18 bases in between. Germline values: CDR1 GTSNPN, CDR2 SVGIG (reference sequence). The CDR3, as DNA: TGTGCCTGGAGTGTAGGCGGAGCCCGGGGGATGTACTTC. Protein product: CAWSVGGARGMYF.

The chain has TRBV28 and TRBJ2-7; possible D gene TRBD1, 6 bases. V lost 4 bases to trimming and J lost 3 bases, with 16 bases between them. The CDR3 runs 15 residues. CDR1 and CDR2 (germline): MDHEN, SYDVKM. CDR3: CASSSPGQPSYEQYF. The CDR3, as DNA: TGTGCCAGCAGTTCTCCGGGACAACCTAGCTACGAGCAGTACTTC.

This clonotype was recorded at least ten times. The chain joins TRBV2 to TRBJ2-1; 14 bases map to TRBD2. The germline gives CDR1 SNHLY, CDR2 FYNNEI. J lost 6 bases, V lost 6 bases, and 4 bases had no gene match. This CDR3 is 15 amino acids long. CDR3 sequence reads: CASRQTSGRANEQFF. The DNA of the CDR3 is TGTGCCAGCAGACAGACTAGCGGGAGGGCCAATGAGCAGTTCTTC.